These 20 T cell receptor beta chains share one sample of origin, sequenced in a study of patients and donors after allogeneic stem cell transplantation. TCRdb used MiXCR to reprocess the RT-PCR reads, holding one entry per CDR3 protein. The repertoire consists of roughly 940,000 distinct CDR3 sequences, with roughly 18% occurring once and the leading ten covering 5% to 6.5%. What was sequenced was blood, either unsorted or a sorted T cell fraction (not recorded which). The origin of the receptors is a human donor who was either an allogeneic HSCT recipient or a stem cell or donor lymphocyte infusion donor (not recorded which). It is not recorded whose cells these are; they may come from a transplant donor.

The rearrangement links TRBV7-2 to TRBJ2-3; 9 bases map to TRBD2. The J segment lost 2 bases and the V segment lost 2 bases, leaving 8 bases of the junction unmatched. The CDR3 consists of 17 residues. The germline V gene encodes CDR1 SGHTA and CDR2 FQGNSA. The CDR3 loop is CASSLMGSSGVTDTQYF. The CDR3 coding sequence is TGTGCCAGCAGCTTAATGGGTTCTAGCGGGGTCACAGATACGCAGTATTTT.

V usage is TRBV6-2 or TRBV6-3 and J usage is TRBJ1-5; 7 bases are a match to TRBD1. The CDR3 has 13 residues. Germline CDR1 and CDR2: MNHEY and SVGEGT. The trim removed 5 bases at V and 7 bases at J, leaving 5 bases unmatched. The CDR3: CASSRQGTQPQHF. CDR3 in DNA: TGTGCCAGCAGTAGACAGGGTACCCAGCCCCAGCATTTT.

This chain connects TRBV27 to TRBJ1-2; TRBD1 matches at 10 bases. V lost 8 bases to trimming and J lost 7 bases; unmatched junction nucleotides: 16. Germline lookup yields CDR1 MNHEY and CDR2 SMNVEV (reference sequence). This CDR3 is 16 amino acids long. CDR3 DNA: TGTGCCAGCGGGTACACGTCCGACAGGGGGCACGGTGGCTACACCTTC. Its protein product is CASGYTSDRGHGGYTF.

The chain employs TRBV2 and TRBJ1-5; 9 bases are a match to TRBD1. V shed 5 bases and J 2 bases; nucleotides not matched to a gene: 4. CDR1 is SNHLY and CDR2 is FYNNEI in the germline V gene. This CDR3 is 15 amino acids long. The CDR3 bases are TGTGCCAGCAGTAAACAGGGGGCTGGCAATCAGCCCCAGCATTTT. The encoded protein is CASSKQGAGNQPQHF. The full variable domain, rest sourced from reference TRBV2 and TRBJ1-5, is EPEVTQTPSHQVTQMGQEVILRCVPISNHLYFYWYRQILGQKVEFLVSFYNNEISEKSEIFDDQFSVERPDGSNFTLKIRSTKLEDSAMYFCASSKQGAGNQPQHFGDGTRLSIL.

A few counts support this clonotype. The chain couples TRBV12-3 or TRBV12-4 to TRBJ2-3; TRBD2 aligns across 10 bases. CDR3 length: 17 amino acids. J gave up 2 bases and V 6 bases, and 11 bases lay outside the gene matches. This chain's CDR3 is CASSQPGLAENTDTQYF. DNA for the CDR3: TGTGCCAGCAGCCAACCCGGACTAGCGGAAAACACAGATACGCAGTATTTT.

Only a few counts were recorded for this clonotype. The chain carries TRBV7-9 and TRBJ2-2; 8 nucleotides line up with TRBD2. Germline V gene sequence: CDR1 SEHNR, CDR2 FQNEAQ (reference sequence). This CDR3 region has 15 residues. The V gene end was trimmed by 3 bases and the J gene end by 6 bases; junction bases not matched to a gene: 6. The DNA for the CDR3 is TGTGCCAGCAGCTTTGGGACTAGTCTTCCCGGGGAGCTGTTTTTT. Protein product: CASSFGTSLPGELFF. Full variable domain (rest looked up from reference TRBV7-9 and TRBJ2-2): DTGVSQNPRHKITKRGQNVTFRCDPISEHNRLYWYRQTLGQGPEFLTYFQNEAQLEKSRLLSDRFSAERPKGSFSTLEIQRTEQGDSAMYLCASSFGTSLPGELFFGEGSRLTVL.

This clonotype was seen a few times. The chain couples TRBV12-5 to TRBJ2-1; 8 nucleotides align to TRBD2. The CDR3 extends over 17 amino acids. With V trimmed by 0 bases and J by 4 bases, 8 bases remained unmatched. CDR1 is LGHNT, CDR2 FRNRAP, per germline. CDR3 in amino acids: CASGLVVRTSIYNEQFF. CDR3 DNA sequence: TGTGCTAGTGGTTTGGTAGTTAGGACTAGCATTTACAATGAGCAGTTCTTC.

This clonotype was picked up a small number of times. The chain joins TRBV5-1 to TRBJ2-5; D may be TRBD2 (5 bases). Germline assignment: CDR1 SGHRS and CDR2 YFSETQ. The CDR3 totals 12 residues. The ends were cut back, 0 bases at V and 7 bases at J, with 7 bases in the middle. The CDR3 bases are TGCGCCAGCAGCTTGGACGAGGGGACCCAGTACTTC. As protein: CASSLDEGTQYF.

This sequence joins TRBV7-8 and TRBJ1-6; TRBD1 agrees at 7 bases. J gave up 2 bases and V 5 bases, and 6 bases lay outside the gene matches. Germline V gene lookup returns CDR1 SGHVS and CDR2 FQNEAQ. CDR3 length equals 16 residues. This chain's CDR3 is CASSRQGGAYNSPLHF. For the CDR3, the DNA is TGTGCCAGCAGCCGACAGGGTGGCGCCTATAATTCACCCCTCCACTTT.

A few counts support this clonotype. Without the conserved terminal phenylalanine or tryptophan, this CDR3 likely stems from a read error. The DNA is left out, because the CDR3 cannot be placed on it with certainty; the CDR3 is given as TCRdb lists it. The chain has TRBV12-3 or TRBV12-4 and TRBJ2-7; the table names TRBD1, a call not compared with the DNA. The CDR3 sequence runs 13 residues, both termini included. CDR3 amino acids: CASSLTKTGTGVL.

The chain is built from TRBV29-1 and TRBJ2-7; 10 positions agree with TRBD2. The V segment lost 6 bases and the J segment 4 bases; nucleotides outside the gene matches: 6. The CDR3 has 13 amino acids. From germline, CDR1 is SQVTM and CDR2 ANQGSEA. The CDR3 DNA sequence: TGCAGCGTGGAGCGGGAGGGCCTTTACGAGCAGTACTTC. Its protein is CSVEREGLYEQYF.

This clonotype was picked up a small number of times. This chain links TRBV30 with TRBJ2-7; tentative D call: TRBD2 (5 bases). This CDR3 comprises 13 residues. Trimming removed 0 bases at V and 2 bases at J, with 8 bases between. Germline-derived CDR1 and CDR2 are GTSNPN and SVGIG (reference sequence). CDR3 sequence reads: CAWSVAVTYEQYF. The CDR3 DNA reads TGTGCCTGGAGTGTAGCGGTTACCTACGAGCAGTACTTC.

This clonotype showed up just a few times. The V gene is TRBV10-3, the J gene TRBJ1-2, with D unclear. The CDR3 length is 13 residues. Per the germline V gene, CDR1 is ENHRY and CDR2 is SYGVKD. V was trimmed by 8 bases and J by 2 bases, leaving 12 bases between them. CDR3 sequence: CAILAGVNYGYTF. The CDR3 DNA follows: TGTGCCATCCTGGCAGGAGTCAACTATGGCTACACCTTC.

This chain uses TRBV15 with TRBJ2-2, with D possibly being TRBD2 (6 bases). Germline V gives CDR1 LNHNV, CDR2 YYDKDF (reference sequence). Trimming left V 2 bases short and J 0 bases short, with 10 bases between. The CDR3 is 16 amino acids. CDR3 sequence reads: CATSRPSGSNTGELFF. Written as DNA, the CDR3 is TGTGCCACCAGCAGACCAAGCGGGTCGAACACCGGGGAGCTGTTTTTT.

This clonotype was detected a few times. The CDR3 here is CASSETSGRVDEQYF. CDR3 coding DNA: TGTGCCAGCAGCGAGACTAGCGGGAGGGTAGACGAGCAGTACTTC. The chain uses TRBV7-8 and TRBJ2-7, with 14 bases aligning to TRBD2. Germline-derived CDR1 and CDR2 are SGHVS and FQNEAQ. The CDR3 consists of 15 residues. V dropped 5 bases and J dropped 5; count of bases not matched to a gene: 5.

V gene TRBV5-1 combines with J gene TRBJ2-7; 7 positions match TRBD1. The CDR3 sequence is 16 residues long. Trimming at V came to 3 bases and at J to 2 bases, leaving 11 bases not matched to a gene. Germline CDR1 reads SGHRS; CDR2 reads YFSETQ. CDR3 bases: TGCGCCAGCAGCTCGAGTACCGGGACAGTTCCCTACGAGCAGTACTTC. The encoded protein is CASSSSTGTVPYEQYF.

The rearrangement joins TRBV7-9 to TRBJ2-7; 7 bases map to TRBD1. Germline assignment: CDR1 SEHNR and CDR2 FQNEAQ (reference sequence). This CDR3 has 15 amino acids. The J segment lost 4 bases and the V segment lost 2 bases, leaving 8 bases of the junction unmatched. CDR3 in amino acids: CASSLNRDRHYEQYF. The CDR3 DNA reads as TGTGCCAGCAGCTTAAACCGGGACAGACATTACGAGCAGTACTTC.

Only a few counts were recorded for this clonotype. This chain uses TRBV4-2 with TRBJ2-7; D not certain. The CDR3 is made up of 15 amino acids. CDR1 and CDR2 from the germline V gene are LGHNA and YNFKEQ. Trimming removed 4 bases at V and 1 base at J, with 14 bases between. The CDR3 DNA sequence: TGTGCCAGCAGCCTGGAACTCCGGGCGTCCTACGAGCAGTACTTC. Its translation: CASSLELRASYEQYF.

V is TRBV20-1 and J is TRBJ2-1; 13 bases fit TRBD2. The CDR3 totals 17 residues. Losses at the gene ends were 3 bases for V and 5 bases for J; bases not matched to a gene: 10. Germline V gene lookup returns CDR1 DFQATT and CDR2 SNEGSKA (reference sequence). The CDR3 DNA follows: TGCAGTGCTAGTTTCCCGGGACTAGCGGGGCGTCACAATGAGCAGTTCTTC. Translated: CSASFPGLAGRHNEQFF.

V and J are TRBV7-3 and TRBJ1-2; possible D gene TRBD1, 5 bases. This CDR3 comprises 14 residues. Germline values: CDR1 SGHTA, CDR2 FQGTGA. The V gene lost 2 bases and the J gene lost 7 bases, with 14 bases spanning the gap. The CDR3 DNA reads TGTGCCAGCAGCTTATCCGGGACGCTTAGTGGCTACACCTTC. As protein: CASSLSGTLSGYTF.